These 8 T cell receptor beta chains originate from one sample sequenced in a study of memory CD4+ T cells and cytomegalovirus serostatus. Single viable CD3+CD4+CD8-CD45RO+ cells were sorted as the memory CD4+ T cells. Assay: immunoSEQ multiplex PCR; the TCRdb copy retains only in-frame clones and omits some. The sample has 50,000 or so clones, 82% seen once; the top ten hold approximately 0.55%. Sequencing was done on a sample of memory CD4+ T cells from blood. These receptors all stem from an adult in good health and CMV-seronegative.

This chain links TRBV5-1 with TRBJ2-2; tentatively, D is TRBD1 (6 bases). The CDR3 spans 15 residues. Trimming stripped 4 bases from V and 2 bases from J, with 12 bases between. The V gene's germline CDR1 is SGHRS and CDR2 YFSETQ. The CDR3 DNA reads as TGCGCCAGCAGCCCCGGGACACGAAACACCGGGGAGCTGTTTTTT. This codes for CASSPGTRNTGELFF. Supplemented by reference TRBV5-1 and TRBJ2-2, the full variable domain reads KAGVTQTPRYLIKTRGQQVTLSCSPISGHRSVSWYQQTPGQGLQFLFEYFSETQRNKGNFPGRFSGRQFSNSRSEMNVSTLELGDSALYLCASSPGTRNTGELFFGEGSRLTVL.

With regard to this clone: This specimen includes other DNA sequences encoding the same CDR3. The chain has TRBV7-8 and TRBJ1-1, with D possibly matching TRBD1 (5 bases). The germline V and J ends were trimmed by 0 bases and 1 base, with 9 bases remaining between them. CDR1 and CDR2 from the germline V gene are SGHVS and FQNEAQ. This CDR3 is built from 15 residues. DNA for the CDR3: TGTGCCAGCAGCTTAGCGTCGCAGGGGAACACTGAAGCTTTCTTT. Translation: CASSLASQGNTEAFF.

This chain connects TRBV6-6 to TRBJ2-1, with TRBD2 as a possible D gene (7 bases). V was pared by 5 bases and J by 4 bases, with 18 bases between. Germline V lookup: CDR1 MNHNY, CDR2 SVGAGI (reference sequence). The CDR3 extends over 16 amino acids. The CDR3 DNA reads TGTGCCAGCAGTACATCTCGCGGGGGCGTTTACAATGAGCAGTTCTTC. It is translated as CASSTSRGGVYNEQFF.

The chain combines TRBV19 with TRBJ1-5, with 7 bases lining up with TRBD1. The CDR3 spans 17 residues. Looked up from germline, CDR1 is LNHDA and CDR2 is SQIVND (reference sequence). The junction had 11 bases not matched to a gene; V was cut back by 4 bases and J by 2 bases. The CDR3 region has the DNA TGTGCCAGTAGTACAAGAACCACAGGGGTTGGCAATCAGCCCCAGCATTTT. It yields the protein CASSTRTTGVGNQPQHF.

Of note for this clone: Other nucleotide sequences from this sample produce the same CDR3. The chain uses TRBV7-2 and TRBJ2-1; D gene unclear. The CDR3 loop spans 13 amino acids. V was trimmed by 0 bases and J by 5 bases, leaving 5 bases between them. Germline V gene sequence: CDR1 SGHTA, CDR2 FQGNSA. Here the CDR3 reads CASSLATDNEQFF. The DNA for the CDR3 is TGTGCCAGCAGCTTAGCGACCGACAATGAGCAGTTCTTC.

The chain couples TRBV28 to TRBJ2-4; the match to TRBD1 covers 8 bases. This CDR3 comprises 15 residues. Per germline, CDR1 MDHEN and CDR2 SYDVKM. The V gene end was trimmed by 1 base and the J gene end by 8 bases; junction bases not matched to a gene: 7. The CDR3 DNA reads TGTGCCAGCAGTTTATCCAGGGGGCGCCGGGACATTCAGTACTTC. It specifies CASSLSRGRRDIQYF.

In this sample, this clone turned up a few times. This chain connects TRBV15 to TRBJ1-6; D possibly corresponds to TRBD1 (5 bases). CDR3 size: 17 residues. In germline, CDR1 is LNHNV, CDR2 YYDKDF (reference sequence). The V end lost 1 base, the J end lost 0 bases, and 10 bases lay between the germline ends. The CDR3 protein is CATSRVPGGSYNSPLHF. Here the CDR3 DNA reads TGTGCCACCAGCAGAGTGCCGGGGGGCTCCTATAATTCACCCCTCCACTTT.

V usage is TRBV6-5 and J usage is TRBJ2-3; TRBD1 is a possible D gene (5 bases). The CDR3 contains 14 residues. Trimming shortened V by 5 bases and J by 3 bases, and 12 bases separated the two germline ends. Germline V gene lookup returns CDR1 MNHEY and CDR2 SVGAGI. The CDR3 protein is CASSLYTGTDTQYF. DNA for the CDR3: TGTGCCAGCAGTCTATACACAGGAACAGATACGCAGTATTTT.